This paragraph reports one T cell receptor beta chain. This entry comes from a study of blood T cell repertoires in COVID-19. Under the authors' procedure: Nucleated cell counts were estimated from reference gene primer amplification. Some clones are missing from TCRdb's copy, which holds only in-frame ones; the method was immunoSEQ multiplex PCR. Clonal size and the V and J genes are those of that table, whereas D and trimming came from the DNA. The table records about 350,000 clones, approximately 89% of them present only once. The V gene end was trimmed by 3 bases and the J gene end by 0 bases; junction bases not matched to a gene: 12. The CDR3 runs to 19 residues. The V gene's germline CDR1 is SGHTA and CDR2 FQGNSA.

The TCR originated in a woman younger than 45 who had recovered from COVID-19. Sequenced material: PBMCs or T cells enriched from blood (not recorded which). The J gene is TRBJ2-2, the V gene TRBV7-2; 8 bases agree with TRBD2. The CDR3 bases are TGTGCCAGCAGCTTGCGATTCGGGGGGGAAATGGCGAACACCGGGGAGCTGTTTTTT. Translating it yields CASSLRFGGEMANTGELFF. Full variable domain (outside the CDR3, taken from reference TRBV7-2 and TRBJ2-2): GAGVSQSPSNKVTEKGKDVELRCDPISGHTALYWYRQSLGQGLEFLIYFQGNSAPDKSGLPSDRFSAERTGGSVSTLTIQRTQQEDSAVYLCASSLRFGGEMANTGELFFGEGSRLTVL.